What follows are 32 T cell receptor beta chains derived from one specimen sequenced in a study of T cell responses to AZD1222 COVID-19 vaccine. Some clones are missing from TCRdb's copy, which holds only in-frame ones; the method was immunoSEQ multiplex PCR. The sample includes about 83,000 clones, 70% to 90% of them seen just once. This specimen was peripheral blood, taken on day 0 of MenACWY control vaccination. All receptors come from an adult in good health.

V is TRBV19 and J is TRBJ1-4; D ambiguous. The CDR3 is 15 amino acids. Per the germline V gene, CDR1 is LNHDA and CDR2 is SQIVND (reference sequence). V lost 5 bases to trimming and J lost 6 bases, with 16 bases between them. The DNA of the CDR3 is TGTGCCAGTAGTCCTTATCGGGAGATCCATGAAAAACTGTTTTTT. Translating gives CASSPYREIHEKLFF.

V usage is TRBV5-6 and J usage is TRBJ2-2, with D perhaps assigned TRBD1 or TRBD2 (5 bases each). The germline CDR1 and CDR2 sequences are SGHDT and YYEEEE. V was cut by 4 bases and J by 1 base, with 8 bases left in between. This CDR3 has 14 residues. CDR3 DNA sequence: TGTGCCAGCAGCGGGGACGGGAACACCGGGGAGCTGTTTTTT. It translates to CASSGDGNTGELFF.

This clone has more than one count but fewer than ten. The rearrangement joins TRBV5-8 to TRBJ2-2; a possible D gene is TRBD2 (5 bases). The V end lost 0 bases, the J end lost 6 bases, and 9 bases lay between the germline ends. The germline V gene encodes CDR1 SGHTS and CDR2 YDEGEE. The CDR3 has 14 amino acids. The CDR3 spells CASSLGSGSGELFF. The CDR3 coding sequence is TGTGCCAGCAGCTTGGGGTCGGGATCCGGGGAGCTGTTTTTT.

The chain links TRBV10-3 to TRBJ2-2; D is perhaps TRBD1 (5 bases). The germline V gene encodes CDR1 ENHRY and CDR2 SYGVKD. The CDR3 is 16 residues long. The V and J ends lost 1 base and 0 bases respectively, with 9 bases between them. The CDR3 DNA reads TGTGCCATCAGTGAGTGGGGCACTTCGAACACCGGGGAGCTGTTTTTT. It yields the protein CAISEWGTSNTGELFF.

V gene TRBV15 combines with J gene TRBJ2-7; D gene uncertain. CDR3 size: 13 residues. The germline V gene encodes CDR1 LNHNV and CDR2 YYDKDF (reference sequence). V was pared by 0 bases and J by 6 bases, with 9 bases between. CDR3 sequence: CATSRDSRTEQYF. In DNA form, the CDR3 reads TGTGCCACCAGCAGAGATTCAAGAACCGAGCAGTACTTC.

This sequence joins TRBV28 and TRBJ2-7; TRBD2 agrees at 9 bases. After removal of 4 bases from V and 8 bases from J, the junction contained 12 bases not matched to a gene. The germline gives CDR1 MDHEN, CDR2 SYDVKM. The CDR3 has 15 residues. This CDR3 is CASSSLTSGGYQQYF. For the CDR3, the DNA is TGTGCCAGCAGTTCTCTGACTAGCGGAGGGTATCAGCAGTACTTC.

The chain combines TRBV7-8 with TRBJ2-7, with 12 bases matching TRBD1. The V gene end was trimmed by 3 bases and the J gene end by 7 bases; junction bases not matched to a gene: 7. The CDR3 is made up of 15 amino acids. Per the germline V gene, CDR1 is SGHVS and CDR2 is FQNEAQ. CDR3: CASSFRDRGLREQYF. The CDR3, as DNA: TGTGCCAGCAGCTTCCGGGACAGGGGGCTTCGGGAGCAGTACTTC.

V gene TRBV7-2 combines with J gene TRBJ1-4, with 9 bases aligning to TRBD1. V shed 5 bases, J shed 7 bases, and the junction held 8 bases outside the gene matches. Germline CDR1 and CDR2: SGHTA and FQGNSA. The CDR3 runs to 15 residues. The CDR3 region is CASSRAADRGEKLFF. The CDR3 DNA reads as TGTGCCAGCAGCCGGGCGGCGGACAGGGGTGAAAAACTGTTTTTT. Looking up the rest from reference TRBV7-2 and TRBJ1-4 gives the full variable domain: GAGVSQSPSNKVTEKGKDVELRCDPISGHTALYWYRQSLGQGLEFLIYFQGNSAPDKSGLPSDRFSAERTGGSVSTLTIQRTQQEDSAVYLCASSRAADRGEKLFFGSGTQLSVL.

Written as DNA, the CDR3 is TGCAGTGCTAGTGACGCTGGGCAGGGCTATGGCTACACCTTC. It translates to CSASDAGQGYGYTF. The V gene is TRBV20-1, the J gene TRBJ1-2, with a weak D call TRBD1 (5 bases). The CDR3 totals 14 residues. CDR1 is DFQATT and CDR2 is SNEGSKA in the germline V gene (reference sequence). Trimming took 3 bases from V and 4 from J, leaving 15 bases between them.

The V and J genes are TRBV5-1 and TRBJ1-2; D uncertain. CDR3 length: 13 residues. V was trimmed by 0 bases and J by 2 bases, leaving 5 bases between them. The germline V gene has CDR1 SGHRS and CDR2 YFSETQ. CDR3 coding DNA: TGCGCCAGCAGCTTGGACTCCAACTATGGCTACACCTTC. Amino acid sequence: CASSLDSNYGYTF.

This chain joins TRBV2 and TRBJ1-2; perhaps TRBD1 as D (5 bases). The V and J ends lost 6 bases and 0 bases respectively, with 14 bases between them. Germline CDR1 and CDR2: SNHLY and FYNNEI. CDR3 length equals 15 residues. CDR3 residues: CASSVRDASNYGYTF. CDR3 nucleotide sequence: TGTGCCAGCAGCGTCCGGGACGCTTCTAACTATGGCTACACCTTC.

The rearrangement links TRBV19 to TRBJ2-3; D gene ambiguous. V gave up 4 bases and J gave up 7 bases, with 9 bases separating them. The CDR3 extends over 12 amino acids. Germline V CDR1 and CDR2: LNHDA, SQIVND (reference sequence). The CDR3 region has the DNA TGTGCCAGTAGTACCTACGGTAATACGCAGTATTTT. Residues: CASSTYGNTQYF.

The chain carries TRBV27 and TRBJ1-5; 9 bases are shared with TRBD1. The V and J ends lost 4 bases and 5 bases, in that order; junction bases with no gene match: 9. The germline CDR1 and CDR2 sequences are MNHEY and SMNVEV (reference sequence). The CDR3 has 16 amino acids. The CDR3 region has the DNA TGTGCCAGCAGTTCAGGGCGACAGGGGGTACATCAGCCCCAGCATTTT. Translated, it gives CASSSGRQGVHQPQHF.

The chain employs TRBV5-5 and TRBJ1-5; D may be TRBD1 (6 bases). The CDR3 runs 15 residues. Trimming removed 3 bases at V and 5 bases at J, with 15 bases between. In germline, CDR1 is SGHKS, CDR2 YYEKEE (reference sequence). The CDR3 sequence is CASSSPGGGDQPQHF. In nucleotides, the CDR3 is TGTGCCAGCAGCTCCCCTGGAGGGGGAGATCAGCCCCAGCATTTT.

This sequence joins TRBV19 and TRBJ2-1; D is ambiguous. This CDR3 spans 14 amino acids. Looked up from germline, CDR1 is LNHDA and CDR2 is SQIVND (reference sequence). Trimming stripped 5 bases from V and 3 bases from J, with 11 bases between. The CDR3 DNA reads TGTGCCAGTAGTGCGCAGACTCTCTACAATGAGCAGTTCTTC. As protein: CASSAQTLYNEQFF.

This clone was found once. The genes are TRBV7-9 and TRBJ2-3; 7 bases agree with TRBD2. Looked up from germline, CDR1 is SEHNR and CDR2 is FQNEAQ (reference sequence). The ends lost 8 bases at V and 6 bases at J; junction bases unmatched: 23. The length of the CDR3 is 18 residues. The CDR3 protein is CASGSIHTGGGGVDTQYF. DNA of the CDR3: TGTGCCAGCGGATCCATACATACCGGTGGGGGAGGGGTTGATACGCAGTATTTT.

This sequence joins TRBV28 and TRBJ1-1; D call uncertain. V was clipped by 5 bases and J by 1 base, with 5 bases between them. From germline, CDR1 is MDHEN and CDR2 SYDVKM. CDR3 length: 12 residues. CDR3 loop: CASSRQNTEAFF. As DNA, the CDR3 is TGTGCCAGCAGTCGACAGAACACTGAAGCTTTCTTT.

The V and J genes are TRBV5-1 and TRBJ2-2, with TRBD2 as a possible D gene (6 bases). CDR1 and CDR2 (germline): SGHRS, YFSETQ. V gave up 4 bases and J gave up 6 bases, with 19 bases separating them. CDR3 length equals 16 residues. The DNA of the CDR3 is TGCGCCAGCAGCGTAACTAGCAGAGCCGTCCCCGGGGAGCTGTTTTTT. It encodes CASSVTSRAVPGELFF.

The CDR3 spells CAWSTGQDTEAFF. DNA of the CDR3: TGTGCCTGGAGTACCGGACAAGACACTGAAGCTTTCTTT. The V call is TRBV30, the J call TRBJ1-1; possible D gene TRBD1, 5 bases. The V end lost 2 bases, the J end lost 3 bases, and 10 bases lay between the germline ends. This CDR3 has 13 amino acids. Germline CDR1 GTSNPN, CDR2 SVGIG (reference sequence). Drawing the rest from reference TRBV30 and TRBJ1-1, the complete variable domain is SQTIHQWPATLVQPVGSPLSLECTVEGTSNPNLYWYRQAAGRGLQLLFYSVGIGQISSEVPQNLSASRPQDRQFILSSKKLLLSDSGFYLCAWSTGQDTEAFFGQGTRLTVV.

This sequence joins TRBV28 and TRBJ2-7; TRBD2 agrees at 12 bases. The CDR3 covers 16 residues. V lost 6 bases, J lost 2 bases, and 8 bases stayed unmatched. The V gene's germline CDR1 is MDHEN and CDR2 SYDVKM. CDR3 coding DNA: TGTGCCAGCAGGGGGACTAGCGGGCTCTTTACCTACGAGCAGTACTTC. This encodes CASRGTSGLFTYEQYF.

The rearrangement links TRBV7-9 to TRBJ1-2, with D unclear. V lost 1 base and J lost 8, with 14 bases in between. The CDR3 has 14 amino acids. Germline V lookup: CDR1 SEHNR, CDR2 FQNEAQ (reference sequence). CDR3 sequence reads: CASSLVPNSLGYTF. CDR3 DNA sequence: TGTGCCAGCAGCTTAGTCCCCAACAGCCTAGGCTACACCTTC.

The chain recombines TRBV18 with TRBJ1-1; D uncertain. CDR3 length: 14 amino acids. Germline lookup yields CDR1 KGHSH and CDR2 LQKENI. V lost 5 bases, J lost 1 base, and 11 bases lay in between. The CDR3 DNA reads as TGTGCCAGCTCATTGCAGAGGGCGAACACTGAAGCTTTCTTT. The encoded protein is CASSLQRANTEAFF.

The chain carries TRBV28 and TRBJ1-5, with D unclear. V lost 3 bases, J lost 3 bases, and 6 bases lay in between. The germline V gene encodes CDR1 MDHEN and CDR2 SYDVKM. This CDR3 comprises 13 residues. The CDR3 DNA reads TGTGCCAGCAGTTTGCAGTTCAATCAGCCCCAGCATTTT. Its translation is CASSLQFNQPQHF.

This rearrangement joins TRBV18 to TRBJ2-7, with 8 bases aligning to TRBD2. The trim removed 6 bases at V and 4 bases at J, leaving 14 bases unmatched. The CDR3 contains 16 residues. CDR1 is KGHSH, CDR2 LQKENI, per germline. This CDR3 reads CASSPEAAGGLYEQYF. In DNA, the CDR3 is TGTGCCAGCTCCCCGGAGGCGGCGGGAGGCCTTTACGAGCAGTACTTC.

V is TRBV7-2 and J is TRBJ1-2; 10 positions agree with TRBD1. The CDR3 is 15 residues long. Germline V gene data show CDR1 as SGHTA and CDR2 as FQGNSA. V lost 4 bases to trimming and J lost 7 bases; unmatched junction nucleotides: 9. CDR3 in amino acids: CASSSSDRGHRGYTF. As DNA, the CDR3 is TGTGCCAGCAGCTCGTCCGACAGGGGGCACCGTGGCTACACCTTC.

The V and J genes are TRBV27 and TRBJ1-1; the D gene is possibly TRBD1 (5 bases). Germline loops: CDR1 MNHEY, CDR2 SMNVEV (reference sequence). V was trimmed by 5 bases and J by 4 bases, leaving 11 bases between them. This CDR3 contains 13 residues. In nucleotides, the CDR3 is TGTGCCAGCAGTATCGGGACTCTCACTGAAGCTTTCTTT. Its protein product is CASSIGTLTEAFF.

The genes are TRBV9 and TRBJ2-7; D remains ambiguous. The CDR3 loop spans 14 amino acids. The germline V gene encodes CDR1 SGDLS and CDR2 YYNGEE. Trimming took off 0 bases at V and 0 bases at J, with 7 bases between the two ends. As DNA, the CDR3 is TGTGCCAGCAGCGTAGACGGCGACTCCTACGAGCAGTACTTC. It yields the protein CASSVDGDSYEQYF.

The rearrangement uses TRBV14 and TRBJ1-4, with D possibly TRBD1 on 6 matching bases. The germline V gene has CDR1 SGHDN and CDR2 FVKESK. V gave up 4 bases and J gave up 8 bases, with 23 bases separating them. CDR3 length: 17 residues. As DNA, the CDR3 is TGTGCCAGCAGCCCCGAACTCCCACAGGGTATGAAGGAAAAACTGTTTTTT. Amino acids: CASSPELPQGMKEKLFF.

The chain joins TRBV27 to TRBJ2-7; TRBD2 matches at 8 bases. V was clipped by 4 bases and J by 4 bases; unmatched bases: 6. Germline V gene lookup returns CDR1 MNHEY and CDR2 SMNVEV (reference sequence). The CDR3 spans 14 residues. The CDR3 DNA sequence: TGTGCCAGCAGTTACAGCGGGAGAGGTTACGAGCAGTACTTC. This gives the protein CASSYSGRGYEQYF.

This chain uses TRBV10-1 with TRBJ2-2; tentatively, D is TRBD2 (7 bases). Trimming removed 9 bases at V and 0 bases at J, with 17 bases between. This CDR3 is 16 amino acids long. Germline values: CDR1 WNHNN, CDR2 SYGVQD (reference sequence). CDR3 sequence: CASGGVTGSNTGELFF. CDR3 nucleotide sequence: TGCGCCAGTGGGGGGGTTACAGGGTCGAACACCGGGGAGCTGTTTTTT.

The chain uses TRBV5-1 and TRBJ1-1; D gene ambiguous. CDR3 size: 15 residues. Germline V gives CDR1 SGHRS, CDR2 YFSETQ. Trimming cost V 6 bases and J 3 bases, with 18 bases left between them. CDR3 sequence: CASTQSPPGYTEAFF. The CDR3 bases are TGCGCCAGCACCCAATCCCCTCCCGGGTACACTGAAGCTTTCTTT.

This clone was observed a single time. CDR3 protein: CASTPTTSNYGYTF. CDR3 nucleotide sequence: TGTGCCAGCACCCCGACGACGTCTAACTATGGCTACACCTTC. The gene calls are TRBV27 and TRBJ1-2; D gene unclear. The CDR3 extends over 14 amino acids. The germline gives CDR1 MNHEY, CDR2 SMNVEV (reference sequence). Between the trimmed V and J ends, which lost 7 bases and 0 bases, there was a span of 12 bases.